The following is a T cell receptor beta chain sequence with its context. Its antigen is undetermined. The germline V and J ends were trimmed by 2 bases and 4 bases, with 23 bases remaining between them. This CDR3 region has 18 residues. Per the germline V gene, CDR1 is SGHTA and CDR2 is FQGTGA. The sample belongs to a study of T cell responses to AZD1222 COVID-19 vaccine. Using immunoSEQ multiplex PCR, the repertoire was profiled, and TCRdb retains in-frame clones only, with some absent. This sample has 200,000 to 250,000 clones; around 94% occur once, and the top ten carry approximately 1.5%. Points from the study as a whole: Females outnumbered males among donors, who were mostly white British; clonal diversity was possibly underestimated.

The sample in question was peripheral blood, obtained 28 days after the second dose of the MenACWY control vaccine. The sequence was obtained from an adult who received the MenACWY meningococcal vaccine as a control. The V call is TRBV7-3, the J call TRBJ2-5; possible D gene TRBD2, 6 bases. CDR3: CASSLLGGSGLGSETQYF. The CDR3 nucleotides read TGTGCCAGCAGCTTATTGGGGGGTAGCGGCCTGGGGTCAGAGACCCAGTACTTC.